These 25 T cell receptor beta chains were all obtained from the same sample, sequenced in a study of human T cells and chemical hapten exposure. Time point reported: pre-sensitization, week 0. Specified treatment: therapeutic diphenylcyclopropenone sensitization with weekly scalp DPC. TCRdb re-derived calls from the RACE reads in MiXCR, one entry per CDR3 protein. The table lists more than 300,000 distinct CDR3 sequences, 5.1% of them singletons. The input for sequencing was whole blood, taken in connection with sensitization to the hapten diphenylcyclopropenone (DPC). The receptors stem from a woman aged 45 to 65 with alopecia areata. Some clones in this sample may be carry-over from other donors' samples.

This clonotype was observed at least ten times. The genes are TRBV12-3 or TRBV12-4 and TRBJ1-2, with 7 nucleotides matching TRBD1. CDR3 size: 14 residues. V lost 3 bases to trimming and J lost 4 bases; unmatched junction nucleotides: 5. The CDR3: CASSLGQTSYGYTF. The CDR3 DNA follows: TGTGCCAGCAGTTTGGGACAGACTAGCTATGGCTACACCTTC.

This clonotype was detected ten times or more. The V gene is TRBV2, the J gene TRBJ2-5; possibly TRBD2 for D (6 bases). V lost 2 bases and J lost 5, with 12 bases in between. The CDR3 loop spans 14 amino acids. The V gene's germline CDR1 is SNHLY and CDR2 FYNNEI. CDR3 in amino acids: CASSENGGVETQYF. CDR3 DNA: TGTGCCAGCAGTGAAAACGGGGGAGTTGAGACCCAGTACTTC.

This clonotype appeared many times. V usage is TRBV28 and J usage is TRBJ2-3; D possibly uses TRBD1 or TRBD2 (6 bases each). V lost 5 bases to trimming and J lost 0 bases, with 12 bases between them. The germline gives CDR1 MDHEN, CDR2 SYDVKM. The CDR3 has 15 amino acids. DNA for the CDR3: TGTGCCAGCAGTCGGGGGCGTACAAGCACAGATACGCAGTATTTT. Translated: CASSRGRTSTDTQYF.

This clonotype was seen repeatedly, ten times or more. This chain uses TRBV14 with TRBJ1-4, with D possibly matching TRBD1 (5 bases). The CDR3 contains 11 residues. The V end was cut by 9 bases, the J end by 6 bases, with 8 bases between. Germline CDR1 is SGHDN and CDR2 is FVKESK. CDR3: CARGTHEKLFF. In nucleotides, the CDR3 is TGTGCCAGGGGGACCCATGAAAAACTGTTTTTT.

The chain is built from TRBV3-1 and TRBJ2-5; a possible D gene is TRBD2 (5 bases). Germline lookup yields CDR1 LGHDT and CDR2 YNNKEL (reference sequence). V lost 1 base to trimming and J lost 0 bases, with 12 bases between them. The CDR3 sequence is 16 residues long. CDR3 protein: CASSQAEKRNQETQYF. The CDR3 bases are TGTGCCAGCAGCCAAGCCGAGAAGCGGAACCAAGAGACCCAGTACTTC.

In its sample, this clonotype was seen a few times. This sequence joins TRBV5-1 and TRBJ1-1; maybe TRBD1 (5 bases). The CDR3 loop spans 13 amino acids. Germline CDR1 SGHRS, CDR2 YFSETQ. The germline V and J ends were trimmed by 2 bases and 6 bases, with 11 bases remaining between them. CDR3 sequence: CASSLSGIAEAFF. CDR3 in DNA: TGCGCCAGCAGCTTATCAGGGATCGCTGAAGCTTTCTTT.

This clonotype occurred a few times. This chain joins TRBV5-5 and TRBJ1-5, with D uncertain. The CDR3 is 13 amino acids. Germline CDR1 SGHKS, CDR2 YYEKEE (reference sequence). V dropped 4 bases and J dropped 11 bases, with 16 bases sitting between them. CDR3: CASSPAMDVAQHF. The CDR3 DNA sequence: TGTGCCAGCAGCCCGGCCATGGATGTAGCCCAGCATTTT. The full variable domain, with the rest looked up from reference TRBV5-5 and TRBJ1-5, is DAGVTQSPTHLIKTRGQQVTLRCSPISGHKSVSWYQQVLGQGPQFIFQYYEKEERGRGNFPDRFSARQFPNYSSELNVNALLLGDSALYLCASSPAMDVAQHFGDGTRLSIL.

This clonotype turned up a few times. The V gene is TRBV4-2, the J gene TRBJ1-2; possible D gene TRBD1, 6 bases. Germline CDR1 LGHNA, CDR2 YNFKEQ. The germline V and J ends were trimmed by 0 bases and 2 bases, with 13 bases remaining between them. The CDR3 has 16 amino acids. The CDR3 loop reads CASSQEGGTDNYGYTF. Written as DNA, the CDR3 is TGTGCCAGCAGCCAAGAGGGGGGCACCGACAACTATGGCTACACCTTC.

This clonotype showed up many times. This chain uses TRBV10-3 with TRBJ2-3; 9 nucleotides match TRBD1. Trimming removed 2 bases from V and 3 bases from J; junction bases left unmatched: 0. The CDR3 sequence is 14 residues long. Looked up from germline, CDR1 is ENHRY and CDR2 is SYGVKD. The CDR3 here is CAISEGQGTDTQYF. As DNA, the CDR3 is TGTGCCATCAGTGAGGGACAGGGGACAGATACGCAGTATTTT.

The V gene is TRBV27, the J gene TRBJ2-7, with 14 positions matching TRBD2. CDR1 and CDR2 from the germline V gene are MNHEY and SMNVEV (reference sequence). The length of the CDR3 is 17 residues. V lost 4 bases, J lost 9 bases, and 14 bases stayed unmatched. Written as DNA, the CDR3 is TGTGCCAGCAGTTCCCTTGTGACTAGCGGGAGGGCCTCCGTGCAGTACTTC. This gives the protein CASSSLVTSGRASVQYF.

This clonotype showed up just a few times. V gene TRBV7-8 combines with J gene TRBJ2-3; 11 bases align to TRBD2. The CDR3 is 17 residues long. With V trimmed by 5 bases and J by 1 base, 8 bases remained unmatched. Germline V gives CDR1 SGHVS, CDR2 FQNEAQ. CDR3 nucleotide sequence: TGTGCCAGCAGCCCTACTGGGACTAGCGGCCGCACAGATACGCAGTATTTT. As protein: CASSPTGTSGRTDTQYF.

This clonotype was picked up many times. The V gene is TRBV28, the J gene TRBJ2-3; 15 bases fit TRBD2. CDR3 length equals 14 residues. CDR1 and CDR2 from the germline V gene are MDHEN and SYDVKM. V shed 3 bases and J 13 bases; nucleotides not matched to a gene: 5. CDR3 in amino acids: CASSFGLAGGEKYF. CDR3 DNA: TGTGCCAGCAGTTTTGGACTAGCGGGAGGGGAGAAGTATTTT. The variable domain in full, completed from reference TRBV28 and TRBJ2-3, reads DVKVTQSSRYLVKRTGEKVFLECVQDMDHENMFWYRQDPGLGLRLIYFSYDVKMKEKGDIPEGYSVSREKKERFSLILESASTNQTSMYLCASSFGLAGGEKYFGPGTRLTVL.

This clonotype was counted ten times or more. The J gene is TRBJ2-3, the V gene TRBV10-3, with a tentative D call TRBD2 (5 bases). V shed 11 bases and J shed 0 bases, with 9 bases lying between them. Looked up from germline, CDR1 is ENHRY and CDR2 is SYGVKD. CDR3 size: 12 residues. Here the CDR3 DNA reads TGTGCCGTGGACTCAAGCACAGATACGCAGTATTTT. This codes for CAVDSSTDTQYF.

This clonotype has a handful of counts. The CDR3 here is CASSLEQAGTTLQETQYF. CDR3 DNA: TGTGCCAGCAGCTTAGAACAGGCCGGGACGACTCTTCAAGAGACCCAGTACTTC. The gene calls are TRBV11-2 and TRBJ2-5; D possibly matches TRBD1 or TRBD2 (5 bases each). V lost 0 bases, J lost 2 bases, and 19 bases lay in between. The CDR3 covers 18 residues. CDR1 is SGHAT and CDR2 is FQNNGV in the germline V gene.

This clonotype showed up many times. The DNA of the CDR3 is TGTGCCTGGAGTGTAATCGACCTGGGGGCCTACGAGCAGTACTTC. Residues: CAWSVIDLGAYEQYF. J is TRBJ2-7 and V is TRBV30, with D perhaps matching TRBD1 or TRBD2 (5 bases each). The CDR3 extends over 15 amino acids. Germline values: CDR1 GTSNPN, CDR2 SVGIG (reference sequence). The germline V and J ends were trimmed by 0 bases and 2 bases, with 14 bases remaining between them.

This clonotype showed up many times. The chain combines TRBV21-1 with TRBJ1-1. TRBV21-1 is a recognized pseudogene. The CDR3 consists of 14 residues. The CDR3 DNA sequence: TGTGCCAGCAGCAAAGAGTCGGATGACACTGAAGCTTTCTTT. Protein sequence: CASSKESDDTEAFF.

In this sample, this clonotype turned up many times. The CDR3 spells CASSLVAGVQETQYF. In nucleotides, the CDR3 is TGTGCCAGCAGCTTAGTTGCGGGGGTGCAAGAGACCCAGTACTTC. The chain couples TRBV7-2 to TRBJ2-5, with 7 bases lining up with TRBD2. This CDR3 is built from 15 residues. J lost 2 bases, V lost 1 base, and 4 bases had no gene match. The V gene's germline CDR1 is SGHTA and CDR2 FQGNSA.

CDR3 loop: CASSVRGDEAFF. The CDR3 bases are TGTGCCAGCAGTGTTAGGGGAGATGAAGCTTTCTTT. The chain recombines TRBV6-1 with TRBJ1-1; possibly TRBD1 for D (5 bases). The CDR3 covers 12 residues. V lost 4 bases, J lost 7 bases, and 10 bases lay in between. Germline V gene data show CDR1 as MNHNS and CDR2 as SASEGT.

This clonotype was detected only a few times. The chain recombines TRBV10-3 with TRBJ1-2; D unclear. Germline values: CDR1 ENHRY, CDR2 SYGVKD. V lost 3 bases and J 8 bases, leaving 16 bases between the germline ends. The CDR3 extends over 14 amino acids. CDR3 coding DNA: TGTGCCATCAGTGATTCTACTCCGGAGGGCGGCTACACCTTC. This gives the protein CAISDSTPEGGYTF.

This clonotype was detected many times. This chain joins TRBV6-1 and TRBJ1-5, with D unresolved. The V gene's germline CDR1 is MNHNS and CDR2 SASEGT. The CDR3 length is 13 residues. The V and J ends lost 0 bases and 6 bases respectively, with 6 bases between them. Here the CDR3 DNA reads TGTGCCAGCAGTGAAGCGCTTGGTCAGCCCCAGCATTTT. This gives the protein CASSEALGQPQHF.

This clonotype was recorded many times. This chain connects TRBV5-1 to TRBJ2-5, with D tentatively TRBD2 (6 bases). The V and J ends lost 0 bases and 0 bases respectively, with 6 bases between them. This CDR3 region has 14 residues. Germline V gene sequence: CDR1 SGHRS, CDR2 YFSETQ. The CDR3 region is CASSLGDYQETQYF. CDR3 bases: TGCGCCAGCAGCTTGGGGGACTACCAAGAGACCCAGTACTTC.

On this clonotype: Given a much more abundant clone one base away, this may be a read error. This rearrangement joins TRBV4-2 to TRBJ2-7; D may match TRBD1 or TRBD2 (6 bases each). Germline CDR1 and CDR2: LGHNA and YNFKEQ. The CDR3 spans 17 residues. CDR3 sequence reads: CASSSTSGGVTSYEQCF. The CDR3 bases are TGTGCCAGCAGCTCCACCTCCGGGGGCGTTACGTCCTACGAGCAGTGCTTC.

This clonotype was seen at least ten times. This rearrangement joins TRBV7-9 to TRBJ2-3; 7 nucleotides match TRBD2. This CDR3 has 15 amino acids. J gave up 8 bases and V 6 bases, and 14 bases lay outside the gene matches. Germline-derived CDR1 and CDR2 are SEHNR and FQNEAQ (reference sequence). The CDR3 reads CASSQGPSGAVTQYF. DNA of the CDR3: TGTGCCAGCAGTCAAGGCCCCAGCGGGGCTGTTACGCAGTATTTT.

The rearrangement joins TRBV5-4 to TRBJ1-2, with 11 positions matching TRBD1. Germline values: CDR1 SGHNT, CDR2 YYREEE (reference sequence). Losses at the gene ends were 4 bases for V and 2 bases for J; bases not matched to a gene: 7. The CDR3 is 16 residues long. The CDR3 nucleotides read TGTGCCAGCAGCCTAGGACAGGGGGCCGTGAACTATGGCTACACCTTC. This gives the protein CASSLGQGAVNYGYTF.

This clonotype was observed many times. The V gene is TRBV6-1, the J gene TRBJ2-1; D not certain. Per germline, CDR1 MNHNS and CDR2 SASEGT. The CDR3 extends over 15 amino acids. V lost 5 bases and J 0 bases, leaving 11 bases between the germline ends. CDR3: CASSPRKSSYNEQFF. The CDR3 bases are TGTGCCAGCAGTCCGAGGAAAAGCTCCTACAATGAGCAGTTCTTC.